This is a list of T cell receptor beta chains from one sample in a study of blood T cell repertoires in COVID-19. Profiled with immunoSEQ multiplex PCR; TCRdb holds only in-frame clones, not every one. Of under 400,000 clones listed, roughly 89% were seen once; the top ten hold around 7%. The material sequenced was peripheral blood. These receptor sequences come from a man aged 18 to 30 with active or convalescent COVID-19. Each CDR3 is given with its conserved first and last residue. The D gene is left open where the match is weak. Where a row states a size, it is once, few, many or the class of an expanded clone; other rows omit it.

TRBJ2-1 NA NA TRBV9 TGTGCCAGCAGCGTAGCACACAGCGGGGACAACGGCGTGTTCTTC CASSVAHSGDNGVFF
TRBJ1-5 once TRBD1 TRBV11-3 TGTGCCAGCAGCTTCGAAAAGACAGGGGGTGAAATTCAGCCCCAGCATTTT CASSFEKTGGEIQPQHF
TRBJ2-7 NA TRBD1 TRBV5-6 TGTGCCAGCAGCTTGGGGGACAGGGTCGTCTACGAGCAGTACTTC CASSLGDRVVYEQYF
TRBJ2-2 few TRBD2 TRBV12-3/TRBV12-4 TGTGCCAGCATCCGGCGGGGGGGCGGGGAGCTGTTTTTT CASIRRGGGELFF
TRBJ1-4 few NA TRBV6-1 TGTGCCAGCAGTGAAGCGTCAGGGGTTAATGAAAAACTGTTTTTT CASSEASGVNEKLFF
TRBJ2-2 once TRBD1 TRBV11-2 TGTGCCAGCAGCCTCGCGACAGGGTACACCGGGGAGCTGTTTTTT CASSLATGYTGELFF
TRBJ2-5 NA NA TRBV4-1 TGCGCCAGCAGCCAAGAAAGGATCGGGAAGACCCAGTACTTC CASSQERIGKTQYF
TRBJ1-2 NA NA TRBV19 TGTGCCAGTAGTATAACCCGGGGGGATGGCTACACCTTC CASSITRGDGYTF
TRBJ1-6 NA NA TRBV7-3 TGTGCCAGCAGACAACATCTTCTCCACTTT CASRQHLLHF
TRBJ1-5 NA TRBD1 TRBV9 TGTGCCAGCAGCGTTTCGGGGACAGACAGCCCCCAGCATTTT CASSVSGTDSPQHF
TRBJ1-1 NA TRBD1 TRBV4-3 TGCGCCAGCAGCCAAGGGTGGACGGACAGGGGTATCCGGAACACTGAAGCTTTCTTT CASSQGWTDRGIRNTEAFF
TRBJ2-7 NA NA TRBV25-1 TGTGCCAGCAGTGAATGGGGCAGGGCAGACCACGAGCAGTACTTC CASSEWGRADHEQYF
TRBJ1-5 few NA TRBV7-2 TGTGCCAGCAGCTCTCATCCCCAGGGGTACGAGCCCCAGCATTTT CASSSHPQGYEPQHF
TRBJ2-1 NA TRBD2 TRBV13 TGTGCCAGCAGCTTAGGGACTAGCGGGGGCTACAATGAGCAGTTCTTC CASSLGTSGGYNEQFF
TRBJ2-3 NA NA TRBV4-3 TGCGCCAGCAGCCAAGAGAAAACACACACAGATACGCAGTATTTT CASSQEKTHTDTQYF
TRBJ2-1 NA NA TRBV7-9 TGTGCCAGCAGCCGTTTAGATGAGCAGTTCTTC CASSRLDEQFF
TRBJ1-1 NA NA TRBV4-1 TGCGCCAGCAGCCAAGAAAGTAGGAACACTGAAGCTTTCTTT CASSQESRNTEAFF
TRBJ1-6 once TRBD1 TRBV4-1 TGCGCCAGCAGCCTTTCGGGACAGGGTAGCTCCTATAATTCACCCCTCCACTTT CASSLSGQGSSYNSPLHF
TRBJ2-7 NA NA TRBV27 TGTGCCAGCACCCTGCGGGGGCCCGGCCCCTACGAGCAGTACTTC CASTLRGPGPYEQYF
TRBJ2-7 NA TRBD2 TRBV5-3 TGTGCCAGAAGCCCTGGACTAGCGGGGGACAAACTTTCCTACGAGCAGTACTTC CARSPGLAGDKLSYEQYF
TRBJ1-3 few TRBD1 TRBV15 TGTGCCACCAGCAGGGGGGACAGGAGCTCTGGAAACACCATATATTTT CATSRGDRSSGNTIYF
TRBJ2-5 NA TRBD2 TRBV5-1 TGCGCCAGCAGCCAAGGGACTAGCGGGAGGGCCTCGGAGACCCAGTACTTC CASSQGTSGRASETQYF
TRBJ2-7 NA NA TRBV11-3 TGTGCCAGCAGCCCAAAGGGGCAGACAGACGAGCAGTACTTC CASSPKGQTDEQYF
TRBJ2-2 NA TRBD2 TRBV24-1 TGTGCCACCAGTGAACCCAGCGGGAGCAGGACCGGGGAGCTGTTTTTT CATSEPSGSRTGELFF
TRBJ1-3 NA NA TRBV6-2/TRBV6-3 TGTGCCAGCAGCTTGGCTTCTGGAAACACCATATATTTT CASSLASGNTIYF
TRBJ1-1 NA NA TRBV27 TGTGCCAGCAGCGGGGGGCGCTCCATGAACACTGAAGCTTTCTTT CASSGGRSMNTEAFF
TRBJ1-1 once NA TRBV10-3 TGTGCCATCAGTGAGACAGGTCTGAACACTGAAGCTTTCTTT CAISETGLNTEAFF
TRBJ1-1 NA NA TRBV6-5 TGTGCCAGCAGCTCCGGGCCGGCGGGCACTGAAGCTTTCTTT CASSSGPAGTEAFF
TRBJ2-7 once NA TRBV19 TGTGCCAGTAGTATAACCGGAGGGGGGGCCTACGAGCAGTACTTC CASSITGGGAYEQYF
TRBJ2-1 NA TRBD1 TRBV4-3 TGCGCCAGCAGCCAAGTCTGGGCAGGGGGAAATGAGCAGTTCTTC CASSQVWAGGNEQFF
TRBJ2-7 NA NA TRBV11-2 TGTGCCAGCAGCGAGCTCTACGAGCAGTACTTC CASSELYEQYF
TRBJ2-2 NA NA TRBV11-3 TGTGCCAGCAGCGCGAGGGGGAGTGGCACCGGGGAGCTGTTTTTT CASSARGSGTGELFF
TRBJ1-1 NA TRBD1 TRBV9 TGTGCCAGCAGCCCAAGCGCAAGGACAGGGTTTGGTGAAGCTTTCTTT CASSPSARTGFGEAFF
TRBJ1-1 few NA TRBV5-1 TGCGCCAGCAGCTTGGGGCTGAACACTGAAGCTTTCTTT CASSLGLNTEAFF
TRBJ2-2 NA TRBD2 TRBV10-3 TGTGCCATCAGGACTAGCGGGAACACCGGGGAGCTGTTTTTT CAIRTSGNTGELFF
TRBJ1-2 NA NA TRBV28 TGTGCCAGCAGTTTACTCCCGAGCGGCTATGGCTACACCTTC CASSLLPSGYGYTF
TRBJ1-3 NA TRBD1 TRBV28 TGTGCCAGCAGTTTAGGGACAGGGGGCACCAGAAACACCATATATTTT CASSLGTGGTRNTIYF
TRBJ1-5 few NA TRBV24-1 TGTGCCACCAGTGATCCCCAGGGTGGCAATCAGCCCCAGCATTTT CATSDPQGGNQPQHF
TRBJ1-1 NA NA TRBV7-9 TGTGCCAGCAGCTCCGGACAGATCGATAGGACTGAAGCTTTCTTT CASSSGQIDRTEAFF
TRBJ2-5 NA TRBD1 TRBV24-1 TGTGCCACCAGTGACCCTGGGACAGTACAAGAGACCCAGTACTTC CATSDPGTVQETQYF
TRBJ2-7 NA NA TRBV11-2 TGTGCCAGCAACCTTGGGAGGGAGCAGTACTTC CASNLGREQYF
TRBJ1-2 NA NA TRBV7-3 TGTGCCAGCAGCTTAGGTTCAGGGGATGGCTACACCTTC CASSLGSGDGYTF
TRBJ1-2 NA TRBD1 TRBV11-3 TGTGCCAGCAGCTTACCGGGGACAGGAGCGACCTTC CASSLPGTGATF
TRBJ1-3 NA NA TRBV29-1 TGCAGCGCAAGGGGGTCGGCTGGAAACACCATATATTTT CSARGSAGNTIYF
TRBJ1-1 NA NA TRBV18 TGTGCCAGCTCAGAGACTCAGGGAAAAAATACTGAAGCTTTCTTT CASSETQGKNTEAFF
TRBJ2-1 NA TRBD1 TRBV7-7 TGTGCCAGCGGGAGGACAGGGGGCCTACGGATTTACAATGAGCAGTTCTTC CASGRTGGLRIYNEQFF
TRBJ2-2 NA TRBD1 TRBV9 TGTGCCAGCAGCGGAGGGACAGTATACACCGGGGAGCTGTTTTTT CASSGGTVYTGELFF
TRBJ2-1 NA NA TRBV4-3 TGCGCCAGCAGCCAAGATTTTACTTCCCTCGATGAGCAGTTCTTC CASSQDFTSLDEQFF
TRBJ2-7 NA NA TRBV12-3/TRBV12-4 TGTGCCAGCACCTCAGGGGACACCTACGAGCAGTACTTC CASTSGDTYEQYF
TRBJ1-1 NA NA TRBV5-5 TGTGCCAGCAGGAATTGGGACGGACAGAAAGGCACTGAAGCTTTCTTT CASRNWDGQKGTEAFF
TRBJ2-7 once NA TRBV7-6 TGTGCCAGCAGCCAAGGGGGGGTGCTGACCTACGAGCAGTACTTC CASSQGGVLTYEQYF
TRBJ1-1 NA NA TRBV7-2 TGTGCCAGCAGCCGTTACACTGAAGCTTTCTTT CASSRYTEAFF
TRBJ2-1 NA NA TRBV3-1/TRBV3-2 TGTGCCAGCAGCCGCGCCGGAGGGGTACAGCGTAGCTCCTACAATGAGCAGTTCTTC CASSRAGGVQRSSYNEQFF
TRBJ1-2 NA NA TRBV2 TGTGCCAGCAGTGAAGTGGGAAAAAGGGGTCCCTATGGCTACACCTTC CASSEVGKRGPYGYTF
TRBJ1-2 NA NA TRBV6-5 TGTGCCAGCAGGAACCAGGGATACTATGGCTACACCTTC CASRNQGYYGYTF
TRBJ2-3 NA TRBD2 TRBV19 TGTGCCAGTAGACCCGGGACTAGCTATGCAGTGGCGCAGTATTTT CASRPGTSYAVAQYF